This passage covers 3 T cell receptor beta chains from one sample sequenced in a study of regulatory T cells in long-lasting Graves disease. CDR3-region Arm-PCR and iRepertoire HTBI primers produced the TCR beta libraries. MiXCR was run by TCRdb on the multiplex PCR reads, yielding one entry per CDR3 protein. The table records more than 300,000 distinct CDR3 sequences, around a sixth of them present only once. Time point of the sample: newly diagnosed GD, antithyroid drugs for less than 3 months. PBMC-extracted RNA yielded the TCR library. The specimen comprised peripheral blood mononuclear cells (PBMCs), sampled at new diagnosis, from a patient treated with antithyroid drugs. The source of these receptors is a female donor with Graves disease.

This clonotype was counted ten times or more. The chain joins TRBV9 to TRBJ1-1; no firm D call. Germline V gene lookup returns CDR1 SGDLS and CDR2 YYNGEE. With 2 bases removed from V and 2 bases from J, the gap between germline ends came to 13 bases. This CDR3 contains 15 residues. CDR3 protein: CASSVGMGENTEAFF. Here the CDR3 DNA reads TGTGCCAGCAGCGTCGGGATGGGAGAAAACACTGAAGCTTTCTTT.

This clonotype appeared many times. The chain carries TRBV19 and TRBJ2-2, with 10 positions matching TRBD1. Germline assignment: CDR1 LNHDA and CDR2 SQIVND (reference sequence). Trimming cost V 3 bases and J 1 base; bases outside gene matches: 2. CDR3 length equals 16 residues. CDR3 in amino acids: CASSIWTGGNTGELFF. The CDR3 DNA reads TGTGCCAGTAGTATTTGGACAGGGGGGAACACCGGGGAGCTGTTTTTT.

With regard to this clonotype: One end of the junction varies from germline; a read error may be responsible. The chain combines TRBV7-7 with TRBJ2-5, with D perhaps TRBD1 or TRBD2 (5 bases each). CDR1 and CDR2 (germline): SSHAT, FNYEAQ (reference sequence). CDR3 length: 16 amino acids. The CDR3 DNA is TGTGCTAGCAGCCCACCTTCGGGGACGGGAAAAGAGACCCAGTACTTC. Amino acids: CASSPPSGTGKETQYF.